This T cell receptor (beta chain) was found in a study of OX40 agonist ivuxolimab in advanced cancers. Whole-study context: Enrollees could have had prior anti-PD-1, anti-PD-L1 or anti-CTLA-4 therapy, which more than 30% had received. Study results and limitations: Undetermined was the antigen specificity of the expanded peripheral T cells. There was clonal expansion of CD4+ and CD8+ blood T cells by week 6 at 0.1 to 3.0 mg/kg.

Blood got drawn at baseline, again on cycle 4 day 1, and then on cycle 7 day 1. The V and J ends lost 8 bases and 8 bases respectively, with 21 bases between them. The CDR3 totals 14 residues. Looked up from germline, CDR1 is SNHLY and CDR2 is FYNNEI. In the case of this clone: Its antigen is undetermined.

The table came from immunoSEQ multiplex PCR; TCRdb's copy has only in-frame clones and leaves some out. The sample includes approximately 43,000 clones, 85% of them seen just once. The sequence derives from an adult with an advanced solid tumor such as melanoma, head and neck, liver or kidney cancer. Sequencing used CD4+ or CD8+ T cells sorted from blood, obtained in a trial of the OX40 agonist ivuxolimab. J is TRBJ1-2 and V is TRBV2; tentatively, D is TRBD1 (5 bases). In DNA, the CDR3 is TGTGCCAGCTCGTCCCTACCGAGCGCAGGGGGCTACACCTTC. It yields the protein CASSSLPSAGGYTF.